This T cell receptor beta chain emerged from a study of T cell responses to AZD1222 COVID-19 vaccine. Background on the study: Pooling covered second doses at about 4 or about 12 weeks. General study results and limits: Clonal diversity may have been underestimated, and the donors were mostly white British, with more females than males.

This CDR3 is 11 amino acids long. Per germline, CDR1 DFQATT and CDR2 SNEGSKA (reference sequence). Note on this clone: Its antigen remains unidentified. A junction end diverges from the germline sequence, so it may reflect a read error.

The assay was immunoSEQ multiplex PCR, and TCRdb's table has in-frame clones only and misses some. The sample holds 95,000 to 120,000 clones, around 84% seen once. The sample was peripheral blood, taken on day 0 of AZD1222 vaccination. This clonotype was sampled from an adult in good health. J is TRBJ1-5 and V is TRBV20-1, with D maybe TRBD1 (6 bases). CDR3 in amino acids: CCAGVNQPQHF. As DNA, the CDR3 is TGCTGTGCAGGGGTCAATCAGCCCCAGCATTTT.